The 23 T cell receptor beta chains below all came from one sample that was sequenced in a study of blood T cell repertoires in COVID-19. Clones were sequenced by immunoSEQ multiplex PCR, and TCRdb holds only the in-frame ones, with some missing. The repertoire holds 200,000 to 300,000 clones, with about 82% as singletons. The specimen was PBMCs or T cells enriched from blood (not recorded which). The receptors were sampled from a woman between 45 and 60 years old who had recovered from COVID-19.

The CDR3 is CASSFQLATWDNEQFF. CDR3 DNA sequence: TGTGCCAGCAGCTTCCAACTAGCGACCTGGGACAATGAGCAGTTCTTC. This chain uses TRBV7-6 with TRBJ2-1, with 7 bases that match TRBD2. J gave up 5 bases and V 3 bases, and 10 bases lay outside the gene matches. The CDR3 contains 16 residues. Germline lookup yields CDR1 SGHVS and CDR2 FNYEAQ.

CDR3 nucleotides: TGTGCCAGCAGCCATACAGGTGGGAAGGGTGAAAAACTGTTTTTT. It is translated as CASSHTGGKGEKLFF. The rearrangement uses TRBV4-2 and TRBJ1-4, with D tentatively TRBD1 (5 bases). Germline V gives CDR1 LGHNA, CDR2 YNFKEQ. Trimming removed 3 bases at V and 7 bases at J, with 15 bases between. The CDR3 spans 15 residues.

The chain is built from TRBV10-3 and TRBJ2-7, with D perhaps matching TRBD2 (6 bases). Trimming left V 0 bases short and J 0 bases short, with 9 bases between. Germline values: CDR1 ENHRY, CDR2 SYGVKD. CDR3 size: 15 residues. The CDR3 coding sequence is TGTGCCATCAGTGAGTCTAGCGGAATCTCCTACGAGCAGTACTTC. Translation gives CAISESSGISYEQYF.

The chain is built from TRBV9 and TRBJ2-2; weak D call: TRBD1 (6 bases). Trimming left V 0 bases short and J 5 bases short, with 8 bases between. This CDR3 spans 14 amino acids. Germline values: CDR1 SGDLS, CDR2 YYNGEE. CDR3 sequence: CASSVVGQTGELFF. CDR3 coding DNA: TGTGCCAGCAGCGTAGTCGGACAGACCGGGGAGCTGTTTTTT. Full variable domain (missing parts from reference TRBV9 and TRBJ2-2): DSGVTQTPKHLITATGQRVTLRCSPRSGDLSVYWYQQSLDQGLQFLIQYYNGEERAKGNILERFSAQQFPDLHSELNLSSLELGDSALYFCASSVVGQTGELFFGEGSRLTVL.

This clone has just a few counts. The chain has TRBV10-1 and TRBJ2-3, with 7 bases identical to TRBD2. Trimming at V came to 6 bases and at J to 4 bases, leaving 4 bases not matched to a gene. Per germline, CDR1 WNHNN and CDR2 SYGVQD (reference sequence). This CDR3 is 13 amino acids long. CDR3 nucleotides: TGCGCCAGCAGAAGGACTAGGGCAGATACGCAGTATTTT. Protein sequence: CASRRTRADTQYF.

This clone turned up a few times. The chain joins TRBV5-1 to TRBJ1-1; TRBD1 aligns across 11 bases. CDR1 and CDR2 from the germline V gene are SGHRS and YFSETQ. The CDR3 is 14 residues long. The V gene end was trimmed by 3 bases and the J gene end by 5 bases; junction bases not matched to a gene: 3. In DNA form, the CDR3 reads TGCGCCAGCAGCTGGGACAGGGGGGATACTGAAGCTTTCTTT. It specifies CASSWDRGDTEAFF.

The chain links TRBV20-1 to TRBJ1-3; the D gene is possibly TRBD1 (5 bases). V dropped 3 bases and J dropped 0 bases, with 9 bases sitting between them. CDR1 DFQATT and CDR2 SNEGSKA come from the germline V gene (reference sequence). This CDR3 is built from 14 residues. The CDR3 DNA follows: TGCAGTGCTAGTTTCGGGGGCTCTGGAAACACCATATATTTT. This encodes CSASFGGSGNTIYF.

This sequence joins TRBV6-5 and TRBJ2-1; perhaps TRBD1 as D (5 bases). Per germline, CDR1 MNHEY and CDR2 SVGAGI. The CDR3 is 14 residues long. Trimming pared 8 bases from V and 0 bases from J, leaving 11 bases between. This chain's CDR3 is CASEGRGSYNEQFF. In DNA, the CDR3 is TGTGCCAGCGAAGGTAGGGGCTCCTACAATGAGCAGTTCTTC.

J is TRBJ2-1 and V is TRBV24-1, with 8 positions matching TRBD2. This CDR3 is built from 17 residues. V trimming: 3 bases; J trimming: 4 bases; junction bases outside the gene matches: 10. Germline V gene sequence: CDR1 KGHDR, CDR2 SFDVKD. The CDR3 DNA reads TGTGCCACCAGTGATACAAGCGGGGGAGAGGGTTACAATGAGCAGTTCTTC. It is translated as CATSDTSGGEGYNEQFF.

The CDR3 DNA is TGTGCCAGCAGTGAAGTAAATCTCCTCGGAAACACCATATATTTT. Amino acids: CASSEVNLLGNTIYF. This chain connects TRBV6-1 to TRBJ1-3; D not resolved. Trimming took 1 base from V and 4 from J, leaving 11 bases between them. CDR1 and CDR2 (germline): MNHNS, SASEGT. This CDR3 region has 15 residues.

The J gene is TRBJ2-3, the V gene TRBV11-2; no firm D call. Per the germline V gene, CDR1 is SGHAT and CDR2 is FQNNGV. Trimming pared 4 bases from V and 2 bases from J, leaving 13 bases between. This CDR3 has 15 amino acids. Here the CDR3 reads CASSSRLADTDTQYF. In DNA, the CDR3 is TGTGCCAGCAGCTCTCGATTAGCCGACACAGATACGCAGTATTTT.

The CDR3 is CASRDLYRTGGAFF. Written as DNA, the CDR3 is TGCGCCAGCAGGGATCTCTATAGGACAGGGGGGGCTTTCTTT. The chain has TRBV4-1 and TRBJ1-1; 10 nucleotides match TRBD1. Germline trimming cut 6 bases from V and 11 bases from J; bases unmatched to any gene: 12. The CDR3 contains 14 residues. Germline V gene data show CDR1 as MGHRA and CDR2 as YSYEKL.

The gene calls are TRBV6-5 and TRBJ1-5, with TRBD1 matching over 8 bases. Germline CDR1 and CDR2: MNHEY and SVGAGI. This CDR3 region has 16 residues. The J segment lost 6 bases and the V segment lost 4 bases, leaving 11 bases of the junction unmatched. The CDR3 sequence is CASSSQLTGGVQPQHF. The CDR3 nucleotides are TGTGCCAGCAGTTCGCAACTAACAGGGGGTGTTCAGCCCCAGCATTTT.

The chain joins TRBV14 to TRBJ2-3, with D possibly being TRBD1 (6 bases). Germline V gene data show CDR1 as SGHDN and CDR2 as FVKESK. The CDR3 is 16 amino acids. The V end lost 3 bases, the J end lost 0 bases, and 13 bases lay between the germline ends. CDR3 sequence reads: CASSQTDSPSTDTQYF. The CDR3 DNA follows: TGTGCCAGCAGCCAGACGGACAGCCCTAGCACAGATACGCAGTATTTT.

This chain joins TRBV11-3 and TRBJ2-7, with D possibly TRBD1 on 6 matching bases. Trimming took 4 bases from V and 3 from J, leaving 16 bases between them. Germline CDR1 is SGHNT and CDR2 is YENEEA. The CDR3 has 15 residues. The CDR3 region is CASSSKTWTDYEQYF. CDR3 nucleotides: TGTGCCAGCAGCTCTAAAACCTGGACAGACTACGAGCAGTACTTC.

The gene calls are TRBV28 and TRBJ1-4, with D possibly being TRBD1 (5 bases). CDR1 MDHEN and CDR2 SYDVKM come from the germline V gene. The CDR3 spans 15 residues. The V and J ends lost 3 bases and 2 bases respectively, with 10 bases between them. The CDR3 loop reads CASSFSGVTNEKLFF. CDR3 DNA sequence: TGTGCCAGCAGTTTTTCGGGGGTGACTAATGAAAAACTGTTTTTT.

In this sample, this clone turned up once. The chain carries TRBV28 and TRBJ1-1, with unresolved D. From germline, CDR1 is MDHEN and CDR2 SYDVKM. This CDR3 is built from 12 residues. V shed 3 bases and J shed 3 bases, with 5 bases lying between them. CDR3 bases: TGTGCCAGCAGTTTTCTCCACACTGAAGCTTTCTTT. It yields the protein CASSFLHTEAFF.

J is TRBJ1-1 and V is TRBV3-1 (or the pseudogene TRBV3-2), with 9 bases aligning to TRBD1. Germline V lookup: CDR1 LGHDT, CDR2 YNNKEL (reference sequence). The length of the CDR3 is 14 residues. The ends lost 4 bases at V and 5 bases at J; junction bases unmatched: 5. The CDR3 spells CASSLTGGITEAFF. In DNA form, the CDR3 reads TGTGCCAGCAGCCTTACAGGGGGCATTACTGAAGCTTTCTTT.

This rearrangement joins TRBV28 to TRBJ2-7, with a tentative D call TRBD1 (6 bases). Looked up from germline, CDR1 is MDHEN and CDR2 is SYDVKM. This CDR3 spans 17 amino acids. Trimming removed 3 bases from V and 3 bases from J, with 21 bases in between. CDR3 coding DNA: TGTGCCAGCAGTTTCTCATTCCGGCCAGGGGCCTTCTACGAGCAGTACTTC. Its translation: CASSFSFRPGAFYEQYF.

This chain joins TRBV15 and TRBJ1-5; maybe TRBD1 (5 bases). The ends were cut back, 0 bases at V and 8 bases at J, with 14 bases in the middle. The CDR3 has 15 amino acids. CDR1 and CDR2 (germline): LNHNV, YYDKDF (reference sequence). In nucleotides, the CDR3 is TGTGCCACCAGCAGAGATACTACAGGTATGAAGCCCCAGCATTTT. This translates into CATSRDTTGMKPQHF.

The chain couples TRBV4-1 to TRBJ2-1; TRBD2 matches 7 bases. From germline, CDR1 is MGHRA and CDR2 YSYEKL. Unmatched junction bases numbered 11, after V lost 4 bases and J lost 2 bases. The CDR3 covers 17 residues. CDR3: CASSPPWGGSAYNEQFF. CDR3 DNA: TGCGCCAGCAGCCCACCTTGGGGGGGAAGCGCCTACAATGAGCAGTTCTTC.

This clone was picked up one time. The chain couples TRBV13 to TRBJ2-7, with TRBD1 as a possible D gene (5 bases). V lost 4 bases to trimming and J lost 4 bases, with 17 bases between them. The length of the CDR3 is 15 residues. The germline CDR1 and CDR2 sequences are PRHDT and FYEKMQ (reference sequence). CDR3 amino acids: CASSWGGRVAYEQYF. DNA of the CDR3: TGTGCCAGCAGCTGGGGTGGCAGGGTGGCATACGAGCAGTACTTC.

This clone was observed once. The chain recombines TRBV27 with TRBJ2-6; no definite D call. Trimming cost V 2 bases and J 2 bases, with 13 bases left between them. Germline loops: CDR1 MNHEY, CDR2 SMNVEV (reference sequence). This CDR3 region has 17 residues. CDR3 in amino acids: CASSLTLGPAGANVLTF. DNA of the CDR3: TGTGCCAGCAGTTTAACCCTCGGTCCCGCTGGGGCCAACGTCCTGACTTTC.